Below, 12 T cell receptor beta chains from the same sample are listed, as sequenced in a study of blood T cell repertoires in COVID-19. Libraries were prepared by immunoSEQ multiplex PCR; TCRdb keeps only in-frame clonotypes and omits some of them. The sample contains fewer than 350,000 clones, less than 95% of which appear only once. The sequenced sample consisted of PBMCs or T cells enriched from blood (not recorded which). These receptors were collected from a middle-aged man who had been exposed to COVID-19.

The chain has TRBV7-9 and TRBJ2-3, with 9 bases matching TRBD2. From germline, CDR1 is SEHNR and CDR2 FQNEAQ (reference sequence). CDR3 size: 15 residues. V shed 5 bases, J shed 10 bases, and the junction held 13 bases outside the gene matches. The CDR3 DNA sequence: TGTGCCAGCAGCGCGCTGGGGCGGGAGCGGGAGGCGCAGTATTTT. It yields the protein CASSALGREREAQYF.

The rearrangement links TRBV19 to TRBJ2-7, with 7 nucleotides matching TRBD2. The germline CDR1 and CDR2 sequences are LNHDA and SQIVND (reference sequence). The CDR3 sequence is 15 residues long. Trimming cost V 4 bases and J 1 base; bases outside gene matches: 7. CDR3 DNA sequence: TGTGCCAGTAGTACATTTAGCGGGTCTTCCTACGAGCAGTACTTC. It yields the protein CASSTFSGSSYEQYF. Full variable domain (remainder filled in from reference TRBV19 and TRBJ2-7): DGGITQSPKYLFRKEGQNVTLSCEQNLNHDAMYWYRQDPGQGLRLIYYSQIVNDFQKGDIAEGYSVSREKKESFPLTVTSAQKNPTAFYLCASSTFSGSSYEQYFGPGTRLTVT.

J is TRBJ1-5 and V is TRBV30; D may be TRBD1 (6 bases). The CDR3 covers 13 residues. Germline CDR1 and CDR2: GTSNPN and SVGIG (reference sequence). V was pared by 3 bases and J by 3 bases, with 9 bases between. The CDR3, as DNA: TGTGCCTGGAGCCAGGGGAACAATCAGCCCCAGCATTTT. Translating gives CAWSQGNNQPQHF.

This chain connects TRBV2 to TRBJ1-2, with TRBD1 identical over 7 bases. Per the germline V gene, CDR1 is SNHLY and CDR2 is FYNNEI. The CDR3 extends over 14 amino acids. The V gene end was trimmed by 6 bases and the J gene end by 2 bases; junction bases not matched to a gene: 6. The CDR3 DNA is TGTGCCAGCAGCCTGAGACAGGGAAACTATGGCTACACCTTC. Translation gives CASSLRQGNYGYTF.

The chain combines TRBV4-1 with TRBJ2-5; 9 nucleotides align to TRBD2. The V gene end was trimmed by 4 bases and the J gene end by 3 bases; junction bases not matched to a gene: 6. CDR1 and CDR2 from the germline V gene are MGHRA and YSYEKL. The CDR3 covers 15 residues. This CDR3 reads CASSPAGGAKETQYF. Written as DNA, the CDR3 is TGCGCCAGCAGCCCCGCGGGGGGGGCTAAAGAGACCCAGTACTTC.

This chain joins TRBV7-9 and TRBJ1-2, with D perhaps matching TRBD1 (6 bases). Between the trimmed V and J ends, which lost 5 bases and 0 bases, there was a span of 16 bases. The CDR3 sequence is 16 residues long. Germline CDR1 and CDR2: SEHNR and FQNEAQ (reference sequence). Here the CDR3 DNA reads TGTGCCAGCAGCGAGACAGGATTTGAAGCTAACTATGGCTACACCTTC. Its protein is CASSETGFEANYGYTF.

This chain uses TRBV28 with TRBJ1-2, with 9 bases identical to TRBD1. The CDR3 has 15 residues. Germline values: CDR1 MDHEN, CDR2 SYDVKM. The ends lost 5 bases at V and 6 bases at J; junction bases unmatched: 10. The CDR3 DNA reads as TGTGCCAGCAGTCGAGGGGGACAGGGTACCGATGGCTACACCTTC. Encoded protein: CASSRGGQGTDGYTF.

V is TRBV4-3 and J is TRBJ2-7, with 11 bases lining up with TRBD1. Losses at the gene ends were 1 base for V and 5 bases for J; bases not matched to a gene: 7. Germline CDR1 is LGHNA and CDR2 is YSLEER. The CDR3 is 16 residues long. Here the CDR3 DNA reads TGCGCCAGCAGCCAAGTTGGGACAGGGGGTATCGACGAGCAGTACTTC. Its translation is CASSQVGTGGIDEQYF.

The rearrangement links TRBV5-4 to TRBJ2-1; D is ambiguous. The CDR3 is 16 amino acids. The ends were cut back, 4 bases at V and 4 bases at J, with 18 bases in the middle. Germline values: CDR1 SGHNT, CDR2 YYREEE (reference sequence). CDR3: CASSLGLPAPYNEQFF. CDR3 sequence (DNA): TGTGCCAGCAGCCTCGGTCTCCCAGCGCCTTACAATGAGCAGTTCTTC.

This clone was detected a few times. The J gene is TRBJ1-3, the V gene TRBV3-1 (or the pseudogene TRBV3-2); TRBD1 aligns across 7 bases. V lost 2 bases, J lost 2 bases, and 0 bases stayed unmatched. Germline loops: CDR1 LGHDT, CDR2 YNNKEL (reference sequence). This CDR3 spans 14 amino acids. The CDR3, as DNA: TGTGCCAGCAGCCAACAGGGGGCTGGAAACACCATATATTTT. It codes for CASSQQGAGNTIYF.

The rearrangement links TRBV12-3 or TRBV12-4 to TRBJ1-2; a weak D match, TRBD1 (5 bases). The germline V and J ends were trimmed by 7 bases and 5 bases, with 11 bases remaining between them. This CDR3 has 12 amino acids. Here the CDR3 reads CASTSGLYGYTF. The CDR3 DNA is TGTGCCAGCACCTCGGGACTGTATGGCTACACCTTC.

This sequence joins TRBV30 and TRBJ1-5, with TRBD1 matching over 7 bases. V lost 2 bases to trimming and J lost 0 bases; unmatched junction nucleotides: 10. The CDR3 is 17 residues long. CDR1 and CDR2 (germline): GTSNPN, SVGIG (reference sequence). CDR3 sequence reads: CAWSSMRDSYSNQPQHF. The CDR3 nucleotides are TGTGCCTGGAGTTCTATGAGGGACAGTTATAGCAATCAGCCCCAGCATTTT.